This T cell receptor (beta chain) was found in a study of metastatic and nonmetastatic thyroid tumors. Overall study context: Peripheral blood and tumor or nodule samples from malignant and benign thyroid patients were compared.

The study, taken as a whole, reports: A significant increase in TCR beta diversity was reportedly seen in malignant thyroid tumors relative to benign nodules, in blood and tumor.

In the original workflow: The study built a papillary thyroid cancer distant-metastasis classifier from CDR3 differences across clinicopathological groups. Using MiXCR, TCRdb re-called clones from the PCR reads. The V and J calls, along with clone size, are taken from TCRdb and not from the paper's own processing. The data contain 20,000 to 25,000 clones, around 16% of them seen just once; the ten biggest clones take up about 38%. This CDR3 has 13 residues. Looked up from germline, CDR1 is DFQATT and CDR2 is SNEGSKA (reference sequence). Every patient was untreated before thyroid surgery. A note on this clone: Antigen specificity is unknown.

Input material: blood. The origin of this receptor is a female donor with papillary thyroid cancer or a benign thyroid nodule (not recorded which). Some clones in this sample may be carry-over from other donors' samples. V gene TRBV20-1 combines with J gene TRBJ1-2, with 8 bases identical to TRBD1. This chain's CDR3 is CTCGSQGAGGYTF. The CDR3 nucleotides read TGCACGTGCGGATCCCAGGGGGCTGGTGGCTACACCTTC.